The 9 T cell receptor beta chains below come from one sample, sequenced in a study of CD8+ T cells in alopecia areata. The authors extracted RNA and reverse transcribed it into cDNA as the sequencing template. This table comes from immunoSEQ multiplex PCR, and its TCRdb copy is limited to in-frame clones, with some not included. The table records approximately 180,000 clones, about 48% of them present only once. Stated treatment: oral pan-JAK inhibitor, 5-10 mg twice daily. Sample: CD8+ T cells sorted from blood, taken at week 24, from a patient treated with tofacitinib. These receptors all stem from a human donor with alopecia areata.

Details on this clone: The same CDR3 can be traced to other DNA sequences in this sample. The chain couples TRBV29-1 to TRBJ1-1; D is uncertain. CDR1 SQVTM and CDR2 ANQGSEA come from the germline V gene. CDR3 size: 12 residues. Trimming shortened V by 2 bases and J by 1 base, and 5 bases separated the two germline ends. CDR3 loop: CSVESGNTEAFF. Here the CDR3 DNA reads TGCAGCGTTGAAAGTGGGAACACTGAAGCTTTCTTT.

This clone has just one count. The chain couples TRBV4-3 to TRBJ1-2; 9 bases line up with TRBD1. CDR3 length: 16 residues. CDR1 and CDR2 (germline): LGHNA, YSLEER. J gave up 6 bases and V 4 bases, and 12 bases lay outside the gene matches. The CDR3 nucleotides read TGCGCCAGCAGCCTATTGGCGGACAGGGGCATGAATGGCTACACCTTC. It encodes CASSLLADRGMNGYTF.

This chain's CDR3 is CAWTAGYGYTF. CDR3 sequence (DNA): TGTGCCTGGACCGCGGGGTATGGCTACACCTTC. J is TRBJ1-2 and V is TRBV30; D gene unclear. Germline V lookup: CDR1 GTSNPN, CDR2 SVGIG (reference sequence). The CDR3 spans 11 residues. V was pared by 4 bases and J by 5 bases, with 8 bases between.

This clone was recorded a few times. The chain employs TRBV7-9 and TRBJ1-6, with 7 bases matching TRBD1. From germline, CDR1 is SEHNR and CDR2 FQNEAQ (reference sequence). The CDR3 sequence is 15 residues long. Trimming at V came to 5 bases and at J to 6 bases, leaving 7 bases not matched to a gene. CDR3 region: CASSPTGQVNSPLHF. The CDR3 DNA sequence: TGTGCCAGCAGCCCGACCGGACAGGTTAATTCACCCCTCCACTTT.

This CDR3 reads CASRSGQLSNQPQHF. In DNA form, the CDR3 reads TGTGCCAGCAGGTCGGGACAGTTGAGCAATCAGCCCCAGCATTTT. J is TRBJ1-5 and V is TRBV2, with 7 bases fitting TRBD1. With V trimmed by 6 bases and J by 1 base, 6 bases remained unmatched. Germline CDR1 and CDR2: SNHLY and FYNNEI. This CDR3 has 15 amino acids.

This clone was picked up a small number of times. CDR3 sequence: CASSPDRGMNTEAFF. CDR3 coding DNA: TGTGCCAGCAGTCCCGACAGGGGAATGAACACTGAAGCTTTCTTT. V usage is TRBV6-6 and J usage is TRBJ1-1; 8 bases agree with TRBD1. CDR1 and CDR2 from the germline V gene are MNHNY and SVGAGI (reference sequence). Trimming at V came to 5 bases and at J to 0 bases, leaving 5 bases not matched to a gene. This CDR3 is 15 amino acids long.

This clone was observed a handful of times. This CDR3 reads CASRIQQGNQPQHF. CDR3 bases: TGTGCCAGCAGGATACAACAGGGGAATCAGCCCCAGCATTTT. The gene calls are TRBV28 and TRBJ1-5, with 7 positions matching TRBD1. Germline trimming cut 6 bases from V and 4 bases from J; bases unmatched to any gene: 6. Germline V gene lookup returns CDR1 MDHEN and CDR2 SYDVKM. The CDR3 is 14 amino acids.

J is TRBJ2-4 and V is TRBV29-1, with TRBD1 as a possible D gene (6 bases). Trimming took 6 bases from V and 7 from J, leaving 10 bases between them. Germline V gene sequence: CDR1 SQVTM, CDR2 ANQGSEA. This CDR3 spans 11 amino acids. CDR3 bases: TGCAGCGTCGAAAGGGGGAACATTCAGTACTTC. It yields the protein CSVERGNIQYF.

CDR3 nucleotide sequence: TGCAGCGTTGTAGGCGGGGACTTCACAGATACGCAGTATTTT. Amino acid sequence: CSVVGGDFTDTQYF. The chain uses TRBV29-1 and TRBJ2-3; a possible D gene is TRBD2 (6 bases). Germline values: CDR1 SQVTM, CDR2 ANQGSEA. Trimming shortened V by 4 bases and J by 2 bases, and 13 bases separated the two germline ends. The CDR3 loop spans 14 amino acids.